The rows below give T cell receptor beta chains drawn from one sample of a study of blood T cells in healthy people across ages. TCRdb used MiXCR to reprocess the 5' RACE reads, holding one entry per CDR3 protein. Found here are about 1.1 million distinct CDR3 sequences, about two fifths of them singletons; the top ten hold about 12%. Sequences were obtained from blood. These receptors originate from a man aged 18 to 35 in good health. The CDR3 runs from the conserved cysteine through the conserved F or W. The order of the fields is J gene, V gene, D gene, clone size, CDR3 DNA, CDR3 protein. D genes are given only for firm matches. Size tells how often a clone was seen (once, few, many) or the class of an expanded clone, and some rows leave it out.

TRBJ2-1 | TRBV6-5 | - | - | TGTGCCAGCAGTTACGCTCGGCAGTACTACAATGAGCAGTTCTTC | CASSYARQYYNEQFF
TRBJ2-5 | TRBV15 | TRBD2 | - | TGTGCCACCAACCCCCCGAGGAGTAGCGGGTACCAAGAGACCCAGTACTTC | CATNPPRSSGYQETQYF
TRBJ2-3 | TRBV20-1 | - | many | TGCAGTGCTAGAACCGGACCCAATACGCAGTATTTT | CSARTGPNTQYF
TRBJ2-3 | TRBV7-2 | - | few | TGTGCCAGCAGGAAGGGACGGATCACAGATACGCAGTATTTT | CASRKGRITDTQYF
TRBJ1-2 | TRBV12-3/TRBV12-4 | TRBD1 | few | TGTGCCAGCAGTTTCGATGGGACAGGGAGGAACTATGGCTACACCTTC | CASSFDGTGRNYGYTF
TRBJ1-2 | TRBV9 | - | many | TGTGCCAGCAGCGTAGAAGGGAACTATGGCTACACCTTC | CASSVEGNYGYTF
TRBJ2-7 | TRBV5-1 | TRBD1 | - | TGCGCCAGCAGCTTGGAAAGGGGGCCCTACAATGAGCAGTACTTC | CASSLERGPYNEQYF
TRBJ1-6 | TRBV20-1 | - | - | TGCAGTGCTCCCCAAGGGGGGGCAAATTCACCCCTCCACTTT | CSAPQGGANSPLHF
TRBJ1-1 | TRBV6-1 | TRBD1 | - | TGTGCCAGCAGTGGGGGGGACAGGGGTCCGACTAGGACTGAAGCTTTCTTT | CASSGGDRGPTRTEAFF
TRBJ1-2 | TRBV9 | - | - | TGTGCCAGCAGCGCCGAACCGGGACCCCACTATGGCTACACCTTC | CASSAEPGPHYGYTF
TRBJ1-1 | TRBV4-2 | - | - | TGTGCCAGCAGCCAAGGGGGCCTCCTGAACACTGAAGCTTTCTTT | CASSQGGLLNTEAFF
TRBJ1-1 | TRBV5-1 | - | - | TGCGCCAGCAGCCTAAAACAAGACGCTGAAGCTTTCTTT | CASSLKQDAEAFF
TRBJ2-4 | TRBV5-8 | TRBD1 | few | TGTGCCAGCAGCTTTAGACAGGGGGCAGGGGCCAAAAACATTCAGTACTTC | CASSFRQGAGAKNIQYF
TRBJ2-1 | TRBV6-1 | TRBD2 | - | TGTGCCAGCAGAGCAGCGGGGAACAATGAGCAGTTCTTC | CASRAAGNNEQFF
TRBJ2-1 | TRBV18 | - | few | TGTGCCAGCTCACCACAGTTGGAGCCGGCGTTAACCTACAATGAGCAGTTCTTC | CASSPQLEPALTYNEQFF
TRBJ1-2 | TRBV25-1 | - | - | TGTGCCAGCAGTGAATCGGCGGAATTCTATGGCTACACCTTC | CASSESAEFYGYTF
TRBJ2-1 | TRBV7-2 | TRBD2 | few | TGTGCCAGCAGCAATCCGGGAGCGGGGATGAATGAGCAGTTCTTC | CASSNPGAGMNEQFF
TRBJ1-1 | TRBV20-1 | - | few | TGCAGCGCCCCGACAGGGAACACTGAAGCTTTCTTT | CSAPTGNTEAFF
TRBJ1-5 | TRBV15 | - | once | TGTGCCGCCAGCAGAGATCCCAGGTCGGGAGGTAGCAATCAGCCCCAGCATTTT | CAASRDPRSGGSNQPQHF
TRBJ2-7 | TRBV20-1 | TRBD1 | few | TGCAGTGCTAGAGATGTAGGGACAGGGGAGACCTACGAGCAGTACTTC | CSARDVGTGETYEQYF
TRBJ1-1 | TRBV20-1 | - | - | TGCAGTGCGGGGGTAGAGGCGGCGACTGAAGCTTTCTTT | CSAGVEAATEAFF
TRBJ2-1 | TRBV27 | - | - | TGTGCCAGCAGTCCCCTCGATTCAGGCAATGAGCAGTTCTTC | CASSPLDSGNEQFF
TRBJ1-2 | TRBV3-1 | - | - | TGTGCCAGCAGCCAATATCAGGCACCCGGTGGCTACACCTTC | CASSQYQAPGGYTF
TRBJ1-2 | TRBV28 | - | - | TGTGCCAGCAGTTCCCTTAGAGGCCCACGCGCTAACTATGGCTACACCTTC | CASSSLRGPRANYGYTF
TRBJ2-1 | TRBV25-1 | - | many | TGTGCCAGCACCGAGGAGGGTTTGAATGAGCAGTTCTTC | CASTEEGLNEQFF
TRBJ1-1 | TRBV7-2 | - | - | TGTGCCAGCAGCTTAGGGTCGATCCCGGGACGGCGCACTGAAGCTTTCTTT | CASSLGSIPGRRTEAFF
TRBJ1-2 | TRBV9 | - | few | TGTGCCAGCAGCGTAGCTTTGGTGGGAGGTGACGGCTACACCTTC | CASSVALVGGDGYTF
TRBJ2-7 | TRBV29-1 | - | few | TGCAGCGGGGTGTCAGGGCCTTCCTACGAGCAGTACTTC | CSGVSGPSYEQYF
TRBJ2-2 | TRBV7-2 | - | - | TGTGCCAGCAGCGTTACGACAGCACGCACCGGGGAGCTGTTTTTT | CASSVTTARTGELFF
TRBJ2-3 | TRBV7-2 | TRBD2 | - | TGTGCCAGCAGCGACCTAGCGGGGGGGCCAGATACGCAGTATTTT | CASSDLAGGPDTQYF
TRBJ2-3 | TRBV4-1 | - | many | TGCGCCAGCAGAAGTGTGGGGTTTGGTGCGCAGTATTTT | CASRSVGFGAQYF
TRBJ1-2 | TRBV4-3 | - | few | TGCGCCAGCAGCCAAGAGGACAATGGCTACACCTTC | CASSQEDNGYTF
TRBJ2-3 | TRBV5-1 | TRBD2 | - | TGCGCCAGCAGTTCTGCGGGGGGGCCCCCAGATACGCAGTATTTT | CASSSAGGPPDTQYF
TRBJ2-1 | TRBV7-3 | TRBD2 | - | TGTGCCAGCAGCTTAACGGACCATACTAGCGGGGCGGGGGACAATGAGCAGTTCTTC | CASSLTDHTSGAGDNEQFF
TRBJ2-1 | TRBV7-2 | - | - | TGTGCCAGCAGCGCCCCGACTACAAACCCAAACAATGAGCAGTTCTTC | CASSAPTTNPNNEQFF
TRBJ1-5 | TRBV4-3 | - | few | TGCGCCAGCAGCCAAGAAGGGGAAGCCCAGAGTTGCAATCAGCCCCAGCATTTT | CASSQEGEAQSCNQPQHF
TRBJ2-7 | TRBV2 | - | - | TGTGCCAGCAGTGGGTGGCGAAAGACCTACGAGCAGTACTTC | CASSGWRKTYEQYF
TRBJ1-4 | TRBV4-3 | - | few | TGCGCCAGCAGCATTACCAAGGATTCCGAAAAACTGTTTTTT | CASSITKDSEKLFF
TRBJ2-3 | TRBV4-3 | TRBD2 | few | TGCGCCAGCAGCCAAGATCCGGCGGCGGGGGGCACAGATACGCAGTATTTT | CASSQDPAAGGTDTQYF
TRBJ1-1 | TRBV4-3 | TRBD1 | - | TGCGCCAGCAGCCAAGCAACAGGGGTAGGTGAAGCTTTCTTT | CASSQATGVGEAFF
TRBJ1-1 | TRBV6-5 | - | - | TGTGCCAGCAGTTATCTTGGGGTCGGGGAGACTGAAGCTTTCTTT | CASSYLGVGETEAFF
TRBJ2-1 | TRBV7-9 | - | - | TGTGCCAGCAGCAAGACTATCACAGCTTACAATGAGCAGTTCTTC | CASSKTITAYNEQFF
TRBJ2-1 | TRBV2 | - | few | TGTGCCAGCATGTCGGTAATAGGCGGGGTGGGTGAGCAGTTCTTC | CASMSVIGGVGEQFF
TRBJ1-5 | TRBV20-1 | TRBD1 | few | TGCAGTGGGAGAGGGACAGATAGCAATCAGCCCCAGCATTTT | CSGRGTDSNQPQHF
TRBJ2-7 | TRBV20-1 | TRBD1 | - | TGCAGTGCTCCCTGGAGACAGGGTAGCTACGAGCAGTACTTC | CSAPWRQGSYEQYF
TRBJ2-2 | TRBV12-3/TRBV12-4 | - | few | TGTGCCAGCAGCCCGAGAGAGGGGGCGAACACCGGGGAGCTGTTTTTT | CASSPREGANTGELFF
TRBJ2-3 | TRBV2 | - | once | TGTGCCAGCACCGGTTACACAGATACGCAGTATTTT | CASTGYTDTQYF
TRBJ2-5 | TRBV29-1 | - | many | TGCAGCGTCGCAGGGGAAGAGACCCAGTACTTC | CSVAGEETQYF
TRBJ1-1 | TRBV4-2 | - | - | TGTGCCAGCAGCCAATTCGCGGGTCAGCGAGGGACTGAAGCTTTCTTT | CASSQFAGQRGTEAFF
TRBJ2-1 | TRBV20-1 | TRBD2 | - | TGCAGTGCCCTCAAACCGGGACTGGCGGGGGTGAGATCCTACAATGAGCAGTTCTTC | CSALKPGLAGVRSYNEQFF
TRBJ1-5 | TRBV6-2/TRBV6-3 | TRBD1 | - | TGTGCCAGCAGTGCACCCGGGACAGGGGGTAGGCACGATCAGCCCCAGCATTTT | CASSAPGTGGRHDQPQHF
TRBJ2-7 | TRBV7-2 | - | few | TGTGCCAGCAGCTTAGTGTTGGGGGCATCCTACGAGCAGTACTTC | CASSLVLGASYEQYF